The next 5 T cell receptor beta chains were all read from a single sample in a study of cytomegalovirus exposure and HLA in healthy donors. Primers included in the PCR were 60 Vbeta and 13 Jbeta primers. The assay was immunoSEQ multiplex PCR, and TCRdb's table has in-frame clones only and misses some. The sample holds a few hundred thousand clones, around 80% seen once. Sequences were obtained from PBMCs. The receptors derive from a woman aged 60 to 75 in good health and CMV-seropositive.

The V and J genes are TRBV4-1 and TRBJ2-2; D ambiguous. The V end lost 1 base, the J end lost 4 bases, and 7 bases lay between the germline ends. CDR3 size: 14 residues. From germline, CDR1 is MGHRA and CDR2 YSYEKL. The CDR3 region has the DNA TGCGCCAGCAGCCAAGGAGGCGGCACCGGGGAGCTGTTTTTT. Protein: CASSQGGGTGELFF.

The chain carries TRBV19 and TRBJ2-1, with 7 positions matching TRBD1. The CDR3 consists of 15 residues. Germline loops: CDR1 LNHDA, CDR2 SQIVND (reference sequence). With 5 bases clipped from V and 5 bases from J, the junction kept 9 bases outside the gene matches. The CDR3 nucleotides read TGTGCCAGTAGTCCCCGGGACAGTTTTGACAATGAGCAGTTCTTC. Its translation is CASSPRDSFDNEQFF. Complete variable domain (other parts from reference TRBV19 and TRBJ2-1): DGGITQSPKYLFRKEGQNVTLSCEQNLNHDAMYWYRQDPGQGLRLIYYSQIVNDFQKGDIAEGYSVSREKKESFPLTVTSAQKNPTAFYLCASSPRDSFDNEQFFGPGTRLTVL.

This clone was seen just once. The chain is built from TRBV9 and TRBJ2-1; no firm D call. Between the trimmed V and J ends, which lost 4 bases and 0 bases, there was a span of 11 bases. Germline V gene sequence: CDR1 SGDLS, CDR2 YYNGEE. This CDR3 spans 15 amino acids. CDR3 bases: TGTGCCAGCAGCATCACTTATTACTCCTACAATGAGCAGTTCTTC. Its protein product is CASSITYYSYNEQFF.

This chain links TRBV7-9 with TRBJ2-5; D may be TRBD2 (5 bases). The better agreement between TRBJ2-7 and the DNA end casts doubt on the J call. Germline V gene lookup returns CDR1 SEHNR and CDR2 FQNEAQ (reference sequence). There are 12 residues in the CDR3. The DNA for the CDR3 is TGTGCCAGCAGCTTCCCGGGGTACGAGCAGTACTTC. Protein sequence: CASSFPGYEQYF.

The V gene is TRBV27, the J gene TRBJ2-1; D remains ambiguous. The V gene lost 6 bases and the J gene lost 8 bases, with 8 bases spanning the gap. The CDR3 consists of 11 residues. Germline CDR1 MNHEY, CDR2 SMNVEV (reference sequence). CDR3 in amino acids: CASRTLDEQFF. CDR3 DNA: TGTGCCAGCAGGACATTGGATGAGCAGTTCTTC.